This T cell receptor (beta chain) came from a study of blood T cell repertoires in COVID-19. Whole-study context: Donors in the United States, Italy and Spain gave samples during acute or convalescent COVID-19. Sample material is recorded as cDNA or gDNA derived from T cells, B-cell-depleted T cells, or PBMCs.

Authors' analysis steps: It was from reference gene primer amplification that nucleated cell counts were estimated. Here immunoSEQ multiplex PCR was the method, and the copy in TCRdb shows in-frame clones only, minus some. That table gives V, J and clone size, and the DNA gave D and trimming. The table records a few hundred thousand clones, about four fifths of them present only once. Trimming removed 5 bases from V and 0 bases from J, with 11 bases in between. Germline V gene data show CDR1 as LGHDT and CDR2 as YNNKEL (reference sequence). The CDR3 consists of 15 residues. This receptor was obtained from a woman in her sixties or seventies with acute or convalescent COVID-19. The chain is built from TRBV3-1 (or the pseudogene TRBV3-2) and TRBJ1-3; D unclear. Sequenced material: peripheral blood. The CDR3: CASSGTIDSGNTIYF. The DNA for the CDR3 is TGTGCCAGCAGCGGCACGATTGACTCTGGAAACACCATATATTTT.